Below, 17 T cell receptor beta chains from the same sample are listed, as sequenced in a study of identical twins. One entry per CDR3 protein results from TCRdb running MiXCR on the 5' RACE reads. The sample has roughly 250,000 distinct CDR3 sequences, approximately 6.8% seen once. This same sample was also part of a study on yellow fever vaccine responses in identical twins.

The sample comprised CD8+ T cells sorted from blood. These receptors were collected from a woman under 30 in good health.

This clonotype was seen more than once but under ten times. The chain joins TRBV7-9 to TRBJ1-6; D is ambiguous. The CDR3 has 16 amino acids. The V gene lost 5 bases and the J gene lost 1 base, with 12 bases spanning the gap. Germline CDR1 SEHNR, CDR2 FQNEAQ (reference sequence). The CDR3 reads CASSLEATSYNSPLHF. The DNA for the CDR3 is TGTGCCAGCAGCCTGGAAGCGACTTCCTATAATTCACCCCTCCACTTT.

This clonotype showed up many times. The chain links TRBV19 to TRBJ2-1; TRBD2 matches at 7 bases. J gave up 2 bases and V 7 bases, and 8 bases lay outside the gene matches. The germline gives CDR1 LNHDA, CDR2 SQIVND (reference sequence). There are 15 residues in the CDR3. The CDR3 sequence is CASTGDYPTYNEQFF. In nucleotides, the CDR3 is TGTGCCAGTACCGGGGACTACCCCACCTACAATGAGCAGTTCTTC.

This clonotype was detected a few times. The chain employs TRBV21-1 and TRBJ2-7. TRBV21-1 is given as a pseudogene. The CDR3 runs 15 residues. CDR3 protein: CASSKVSWRSYEQYV. The CDR3 DNA follows: TGTGCCAGCAGCAAAGTCTCGTGGCGCTCCTACGAGCAGTACGTC.

Only a few counts were recorded for this clonotype. The rearrangement uses TRBV5-5 and TRBJ2-7; D gene unclear. The CDR3 is 11 residues long. CDR1 SGHKS and CDR2 YYEKEE come from the germline V gene (reference sequence). V shed 1 base and J shed 13 bases, with 12 bases lying between them. In DNA form, the CDR3 reads TGTGCCAGCAGCTTGTTGGATTCTCCCTACTTC. This sequence encodes CASSLLDSPYF.

The chain combines TRBV20-1 with TRBJ2-7; 9 positions match TRBD1. V gave up 3 bases and J gave up 3 bases; unmatched junction bases: 9. Germline loops: CDR1 DFQATT, CDR2 SNEGSKA (reference sequence). The CDR3 loop spans 15 amino acids. The CDR3, as DNA: TGCAGTGCTAGGGGGGACAGGGAAGGTGTCTACGAGCAGTACGTC. It encodes CSARGDREGVYEQYV.

The genes are TRBV5-5 and TRBJ2-7; 10 bases are a match to TRBD1. Germline V lookup: CDR1 SGHKS, CDR2 YYEKEE (reference sequence). This CDR3 is 15 amino acids long. V gave up 3 bases and J gave up 4 bases; unmatched junction bases: 7. The CDR3 region is CASSWVTGGGYEQYF. The DNA of the CDR3 is TGTGCCAGCAGCTGGGTGACAGGGGGCGGGTACGAGCAGTACTTC.

The genes are TRBV4-2 and TRBJ2-7; 9 bases agree with TRBD2. The ends lost 5 bases at V and 0 bases at J; junction bases unmatched: 5. The germline gives CDR1 LGHNA, CDR2 YNFKEQ. The CDR3 runs 15 residues. This CDR3 is CASSTYSGSSYEQYF. CDR3 DNA: TGTGCCAGCAGCACCTATAGCGGGAGCTCCTACGAGCAGTACTTC.

The rearrangement links TRBV11-2 to TRBJ2-4; 7 nucleotides align to TRBD2. With V trimmed by 5 bases and J by 3 bases, 7 bases remained unmatched. The germline gives CDR1 SGHAT, CDR2 FQNNGV. The CDR3 covers 15 residues. CDR3 coding DNA: TGTGCCAGCAGCACGACCCTAGCGGACAAAAACATTCAGTACTTC. Translating gives CASSTTLADKNIQYF.

This clonotype has a count of ten or more. The genes are TRBV29-1 and TRBJ2-3, with D perhaps TRBD2 (6 bases). The V end was cut by 0 bases, the J end by 4 bases, with 14 bases between. This CDR3 is 15 amino acids long. Germline CDR1 and CDR2: SQVTM and ANQGSEA. CDR3 in amino acids: CSVEDGGAQADTQYF. DNA of the CDR3: TGCAGCGTTGAAGACGGAGGGGCACAGGCAGATACGCAGTATTTT.

This rearrangement joins TRBV11-3 to TRBJ1-1; 9 bases are shared with TRBD1. This CDR3 region has 15 residues. The germline V gene has CDR1 SGHNT and CDR2 YENEEA. The J segment lost 5 bases and the V segment lost 5 bases, leaving 9 bases of the junction unmatched. The CDR3 DNA reads TGTGCCAGCAGCACACAAGGGACAGGGATGACTGAAGCTTTCTTT. Translated: CASSTQGTGMTEAFF.

This chain links TRBV10-1 with TRBJ2-1; 7 positions agree with TRBD2. CDR3 length equals 12 residues. Trimming took 8 bases from V and 7 from J; bases not matched to a gene: 5. CDR1 is WNHNN and CDR2 is SYGVQD in the germline V gene (reference sequence). The CDR3 DNA sequence: TGCGCCAGCTCCAACGGGGGGAATGAGCAGTTCTTC. It specifies CASSNGGNEQFF.

This clonotype was picked up a small number of times. The V and J genes are TRBV5-1 and TRBJ2-7; D may match TRBD1 or TRBD2 (5 bases each). The CDR3 spans 11 residues. The germline V gene has CDR1 SGHRS and CDR2 YFSETQ. V was trimmed by 8 bases and J by 3 bases, leaving 9 bases between them. Here the CDR3 reads CARGDHYEQYV. For the CDR3, the DNA is TGCGCCAGGGGGGACCACTACGAGCAGTACGTC.

This clonotype was counted between two and nine times. The genes are TRBV7-9 and TRBJ2-7; possibly TRBD1 for D (6 bases). Germline assignment: CDR1 SEHNR and CDR2 FQNEAQ (reference sequence). This CDR3 is 16 amino acids long. V lost 0 bases, J lost 3 bases, and 15 bases lay in between. The CDR3 loop is CASSLAHPRRGYEQYV. The DNA for the CDR3 is TGTGCCAGCAGCTTAGCACATCCCCGCAGGGGCTACGAGCAGTACGTC.

The chain has TRBV14 and TRBJ1-4; D remains unclear. Germline V gene lookup returns CDR1 SGHDN and CDR2 FVKESK. V lost 0 bases and J lost 0, with 11 bases in between. The CDR3 length is 17 residues. The CDR3 protein is CASSQEHRLATNEKLFF. CDR3 DNA: TGTGCCAGCAGCCAAGAGCACCGGCTGGCAACTAATGAAAAACTGTTTTTT.

This clonotype was seen at least ten times. The chain joins TRBV7-9 to TRBJ2-1, with 8 positions matching TRBD1. V trimming: 5 bases; J trimming: 2 bases; junction bases outside the gene matches: 8. The CDR3 covers 16 residues. CDR1 is SEHNR and CDR2 is FQNEAQ in the germline V gene (reference sequence). The CDR3 DNA sequence: TGTGCCAGCAGCATACAGGGGGGAATCACCTACAATGAGCAGTTCTTC. Translating gives CASSIQGGITYNEQFF.

This clonotype was seen a handful of times. J is TRBJ1-1 and V is TRBV7-9, with D unclear. Germline V gene sequence: CDR1 SEHNR, CDR2 FQNEAQ (reference sequence). V lost 4 bases and J lost 2, with 11 bases in between. This CDR3 is built from 14 residues. Here the CDR3 DNA reads TGTGCCAGCAGCTCCTGGACGGACAACACTGAAGCTTTCTTT. Translated: CASSSWTDNTEAFF. Full variable domain (outside the CDR3, taken from reference TRBV7-9 and TRBJ1-1): DTGVSQNPRHKITKRGQNVTFRCDPISEHNRLYWYRQTLGQGPEFLTYFQNEAQLEKSRLLSDRFSAERPKGSFSTLEIQRTEQGDSAMYLCASSSWTDNTEAFFGQGTRLTVV.

In this sample, this clonotype turned up many times. This sequence joins TRBV24-1 and TRBJ1-5; 10 bases match TRBD1. Trimming took 4 bases from V and 5 from J; bases not matched to a gene: 10. The CDR3 length is 17 residues. In germline, CDR1 is KGHDR, CDR2 SFDVKD. In DNA form, the CDR3 reads TGTGCCACCAGTGAGGGAGGGACAGGGGACATCTATCAGCCCCAGCATTTT. Amino acids: CATSEGGTGDIYQPQHF.